Listed below are T cell receptor beta chains from one sample, sequenced in a study of STAT5B mutations in CD4+ large granular lymphocyte leukemia. The assay was immunoSEQ multiplex PCR, and TCRdb's table has in-frame clones only and misses some. The table records around 33,000 clones, roughly 76% of them present only once. The sample comprised CD4+ T cells from blood buffy coats. These receptors all come from a human donor in good health. Both conserved end residues are part of each CDR3. Each record gives: clone size, D gene, V gene, J gene, CDR3 protein, CDR3 DNA. A D gene is named only where the DNA matches it firmly. The size field is filled for only some rows; it gives once, few, many or a size class.

size: .; D: .; V: TRBV10-3; J: TRBJ2-7; CDR3: CAISGGTYEQYF; DNA: TGTGCCATCAGTGGGGGAACTTACGAGCAGTACTTC
size: .; D: TRBD2; V: TRBV14; J: TRBJ2-1; CDR3: CASSLAWGAGPYNEQFF; DNA: TGTGCCAGCAGCCTGGCTTGGGGAGCGGGACCCTACAATGAGCAGTTCTTC
size: .; D: .; V: TRBV10-3; J: TRBJ2-5; CDR3: CAISERVGLFQETQYF; DNA: TGTGCCATCAGTGAGAGGGTTGGCTTATTCCAGGAGACCCAGTACTTC
size: few; D: TRBD1; V: TRBV9; J: TRBJ1-4; CDR3: CASSSTRDSEKLFF; DNA: TGTGCCAGCAGTTCAACCCGGGACAGCGAAAAACTGTTTTTT
size: .; D: .; V: TRBV2; J: TRBJ1-5; CDR3: CASSAQGIGNQPQHF; DNA: TGTGCCAGCAGTGCACAGGGTATTGGCAATCAGCCCCAGCATTTT
size: .; D: TRBD2; V: TRBV18; J: TRBJ2-3; CDR3: CASSPFPDGTSGVTQYF; DNA: TGTGCCAGCTCACCTTTCCCAGACGGGACTAGCGGGGTTACGCAGTATTTT
size: .; D: .; V: TRBV7-2; J: TRBJ2-1; CDR3: CASSLGGSPKPFF; DNA: TGTGCCAGCAGCTTAGGCGGTAGCCCTAAGCCGTTCTTC
size: .; D: TRBD1; V: TRBV2; J: TRBJ1-5; CDR3: CASSEQGQAVQPQHF; DNA: TGTGCCAGCAGTGAGCAGGGACAGGCTGTTCAGCCCCAGCATTTT
size: .; D: TRBD2; V: TRBV28; J: TRBJ2-7; CDR3: CASTPWGLADSSYEQYF; DNA: TGTGCCAGCACCCCCTGGGGACTAGCGGATAGCTCCTACGAGCAGTACTTC
size: .; D: .; V: TRBV7-2; J: TRBJ2-1; CDR3: CASSPQEYNEQFF; DNA: TGTGCCAGCAGCCCCCAAGAGTACAATGAGCAGTTCTTC
size: few; D: .; V: TRBV19; J: TRBJ1-1; CDR3: CASSKGQLNTEAFF; DNA: TGTGCCAGTAGTAAGGGACAACTGAACACTGAAGCTTTCTTT
size: .; D: .; V: TRBV18; J: TRBJ2-2; CDR3: CASSPPPKPGLNTGELFF; DNA: TGTGCCAGCTCACCACCACCTAAGCCAGGACTGAACACCGGGGAGCTGTTTTTT
size: once; D: .; V: TRBV28; J: TRBJ2-5; CDR3: CASRAGENVRGPKQYF; DNA: TGTGCCAGCAGGGCCGGGGAGAACGTGCGGGGGCCCAAGCAGTACTTC
size: .; D: .; V: TRBV7-2; J: TRBJ1-4; CDR3: CASSLGIGLRTNEKLFF; DNA: TGTGCCAGCAGCTTAGGCATTGGGCTGCGGACTAATGAAAAACTGTTTTTT
size: .; D: .; V: TRBV7-3; J: TRBJ2-3; CDR3: CASSLSVEASTDTQYF; DNA: TGTGCCAGCAGCTTATCCGTGGAGGCTAGCACAGATACGCAGTATTTT
size: .; D: .; V: TRBV19; J: TRBJ2-3; CDR3: CASMSTPDTQYF; DNA: TGTGCCAGTATGTCCACGCCAGATACGCAGTATTTT
size: .; D: TRBD1; V: TRBV4-1; J: TRBJ1-4; CDR3: CASSQGLMFLVQGDEKLFF; DNA: TGCGCCAGCAGCCAAGGGTTGATGTTCCTGGTGCAGGGGGATGAAAAACTGTTTTTT
size: .; D: .; V: TRBV27; J: TRBJ1-3; CDR3: CASSLFGNSGNTIYF; DNA: TGTGCCAGCAGTTTATTCGGCAACTCTGGAAACACCATATATTTT
size: .; D: .; V: TRBV5-4; J: TRBJ1-6; CDR3: CASSPDMDNSPLHF; DNA: TGTGCCAGCAGCCCTGACATGGATAATTCACCCCTCCACTTT
size: few; D: .; V: TRBV2; J: TRBJ2-7; CDR3: CASSGAISYEQYF; DNA: TGTGCCAGCAGTGGAGCGATTTCCTACGAGCAGTACTTC
size: .; D: TRBD1; V: TRBV28; J: TRBJ2-7; CDR3: CASSWSGTGSNEQYF; DNA: TGTGCCAGCAGTTGGTCCGGGACAGGGTCCAACGAGCAGTACTTC
size: .; D: .; V: TRBV7-2; J: TRBJ2-1; CDR3: CASRRELAPPRNEQFF; DNA: TGTGCCAGCAGACGGGAACTAGCCCCTCCTCGCAATGAGCAGTTCTTC
size: .; D: .; V: TRBV28; J: TRBJ2-2; CDR3: CASSYGARRNTGELFF; DNA: TGTGCCAGCAGTTATGGAGCAAGACGGAACACCGGGGAGCTGTTTTTT
size: .; D: TRBD2; V: TRBV11-2; J: TRBJ2-2; CDR3: CASSLGTTAGELFF; DNA: TGTGCCAGCAGCCTAGGGACTACGGCCGGGGAGCTGTTTTTT
size: .; D: TRBD2; V: TRBV28; J: TRBJ2-7; CDR3: CASSLSGREGREQYF; DNA: TGTGCCAGCAGTTTATCTGGGCGGGAGGGCCGCGAGCAGTACTTC
size: once; D: TRBD2; V: TRBV11-1; J: TRBJ2-3; CDR3: CASSLGLAGGTDTQYF; DNA: TGTGCCAGCAGCTTAGGACTAGCGGGAGGTACAGATACGCAGTATTTT
size: .; D: .; V: TRBV5-4; J: TRBJ2-1; CDR3: CAIIGGSSYNEQFF; DNA: TGTGCCATAATAGGGGGGAGCTCCTACAATGAGCAGTTCTTC
size: once; D: TRBD1; V: TRBV5-1; J: TRBJ1-3; CDR3: CASSLGTGRNTIYF; DNA: TGCGCCAGCAGCTTGGGGACAGGGAGAAACACCATATATTTT
size: .; D: .; V: TRBV18; J: TRBJ2-7; CDR3: CASSPGDGSYEQYF; DNA: TGTGCCAGCTCACCAGGGGACGGCTCCTACGAGCAGTACTTC
size: .; D: .; V: TRBV5-1; J: TRBJ2-3; CDR3: CASSTGQGADTQYF; DNA: TGCGCCAGCTCGACAGGTCAGGGCGCAGATACGCAGTATTTT
size: .; D: .; V: TRBV6-1; J: TRBJ1-4; CDR3: CASSLTGSNEKLFF; DNA: TGTGCCAGCAGTCTGACAGGTTCCAATGAAAAACTGTTTTTT
size: few; D: .; V: TRBV30; J: TRBJ2-2; CDR3: CAWTGTNTGELFF; DNA: TGTGCCTGGACGGGGACCAACACCGGGGAGCTGTTTTTT
size: .; D: .; V: TRBV7-9; J: TRBJ1-2; CDR3: CASSRTPEVDYGYTF; DNA: TGTGCCAGCAGCCGGACGCCGGAGGTAGACTATGGCTACACCTTC
size: .; D: .; V: TRBV5-4; J: TRBJ2-5; CDR3: CASSFEDRLQETQYF; DNA: TGTGCCAGCAGCTTTGAAGACAGGCTCCAAGAGACCCAGTACTTC
size: .; D: TRBD2; V: TRBV15; J: TRBJ2-1; CDR3: CATSRDPPGVAGGNEQFF; DNA: TGTGCCACCAGCAGAGATCCACCTGGGGTAGCGGGAGGCAATGAGCAGTTCTTC
size: .; D: TRBD2; V: TRBV7-2; J: TRBJ2-2; CDR3: CASSLKAGGANTGELFF; DNA: TGTGCCAGCAGCTTAAAGGCGGGAGGGGCGAACACCGGGGAGCTGTTTTTT
size: few; D: TRBD1; V: TRBV5-4; J: TRBJ1-3; CDR3: CASSLFRTGGSRNTIYF; DNA: TGTGCCAGCAGCTTATTCCGGACAGGGGGCTCCAGAAACACCATATATTTT
size: .; D: .; V: TRBV7-3; J: TRBJ2-7; CDR3: CASSLSDRYEQYF; DNA: TGTGCCAGCAGCTTATCGGACAGATACGAGCAGTACTTC
size: .; D: .; V: TRBV15; J: TRBJ2-3; CDR3: CATSRERLGRQYF; DNA: TGTGCCACCAGCAGAGAACGACTTGGTAGGCAGTATTTT
size: .; D: TRBD1; V: TRBV18; J: TRBJ1-5; CDR3: CASSSGQGDQPQHF; DNA: TGTGCCAGCTCATCGGGACAGGGGGATCAGCCCCAGCATTTT
size: .; D: TRBD1; V: TRBV19; J: TRBJ2-1; CDR3: CASSIFRGQGADEQFF; DNA: TGTGCCAGTAGTATATTCCGGGGACAGGGGGCAGATGAGCAGTTCTTC
size: .; D: .; V: TRBV6-5; J: TRBJ1-4; CDR3: CASSSRDRNEKLFF; DNA: TGTGCCAGCAGTTCTCGGGACCGAAATGAAAAACTGTTTTTT
size: once; D: .; V: TRBV5-4; J: TRBJ1-2; CDR3: CASSLGIQGPSGGYTF; DNA: TGTGCCAGCAGCTTGGGAATACAGGGCCCTAGTGGTGGCTACACCTTC
size: .; D: .; V: TRBV2; J: TRBJ1-5; CDR3: CASSEDGQPQHF; DNA: TGTGCCAGCAGTGAAGACGGTCAGCCCCAGCATTTT
size: .; D: .; V: TRBV19; J: TRBJ2-7; CDR3: CASSRLVNSYEQYF; DNA: TGTGCCAGTAGTAGACTAGTCAACTCCTACGAGCAGTACTTC
size: few; D: TRBD2; V: TRBV7-8; J: TRBJ2-5; CDR3: CASSPRWGLAGKTQYF; DNA: TGTGCCAGCAGCCCCAGGTGGGGACTAGCGGGGAAGACCCAGTACTTC
size: .; D: TRBD2; V: TRBV11-2; J: TRBJ2-2; CDR3: CASSLVVASGRFTGELFF; DNA: TGTGCCAGCAGCTTAGTAGTCGCTAGCGGGAGGTTCACCGGGGAGCTGTTTTTT
size: .; D: TRBD2; V: TRBV11-2; J: TRBJ2-1; CDR3: CASTDGLAGANEQFF; DNA: TGTGCCAGCACCGATGGACTAGCGGGAGCCAATGAGCAGTTCTTC
size: .; D: .; V: TRBV5-6; J: TRBJ1-4; CDR3: CASSSLRRGVNEKLFF; DNA: TGTGCCAGCAGCTCCCTAAGACGGGGGGTTAATGAAAAACTGTTTTTT
size: .; D: .; V: TRBV9; J: TRBJ2-7; CDR3: CASSPLALSSYEQYF; DNA: TGTGCCAGCAGTCCTCTAGCGCTGAGCTCCTACGAGCAGTACTTC
size: .; D: .; V: TRBV9; J: TRBJ2-5; CDR3: CASSVDPVGDQETQYF; DNA: TGTGCCAGCAGCGTAGACCCGGTAGGGGACCAAGAGACCCAGTACTTC
size: few; D: .; V: TRBV27; J: TRBJ2-5; CDR3: CASGRRAQETQYF; DNA: TGTGCCAGCGGCCGACGGGCCCAAGAGACCCAGTACTTC
size: .; D: .; V: TRBV7-6; J: TRBJ1-6; CDR3: CASSPGTLNSPLHF; DNA: TGTGCCAGCAGCCCCGGGACGCTAAATTCACCCCTCCACTTT
size: .; D: .; V: TRBV6-1; J: TRBJ1-2; CDR3: CASSPQSGDGYTF; DNA: TGTGCCAGCAGTCCTCAAAGTGGCGATGGCTACACCTTC
size: .; D: TRBD2; V: TRBV19; J: TRBJ2-5; CDR3: CASGLAGGETQYF; DNA: TGTGCCAGTGGACTAGCGGGAGGAGAGACCCAGTACTTC
size: .; D: TRBD2; V: TRBV18; J: TRBJ2-5; CDR3: CASSPLGRETQYF; DNA: TGTGCCAGCTCACCCCTCGGGAGGGAGACCCAGTACTTC
size: .; D: .; V: TRBV27; J: TRBJ2-7; CDR3: CATQSNSYEQYF; DNA: TGTGCCACCCAATCGAACTCCTACGAGCAGTACTTC
size: .; D: .; V: TRBV7-2; J: TRBJ2-5; CDR3: CASSLTGIRQETQYF; DNA: TGTGCCAGCAGCTTAACAGGGATTCGGCAAGAGACCCAGTACTTC
size: .; D: TRBD1; V: TRBV7-2; J: TRBJ2-7; CDR3: CASSLAGQGAREQYF; DNA: TGTGCCAGCAGCTTAGCGGGGCAGGGGGCTCGGGAGCAGTACTTC